A single sample gave rise to the 32 T cell receptor beta chains below, sequenced in a study of T cell responses to AZD1222 COVID-19 vaccine (TCRdb year 2021). This specimen's time point label, per the study, means: baseline before first vaccination. Libraries were made using the immunoSEQ multiplex PCR assay. TCRdb obtained this table from immuneACCESS and retained in-frame rearrangements with V and J assigned. These tables miss some clones; where compared with another copy, unresolved V genes account for less than half of the shortfall, and the remainder is unexplained. The table for this sample lists under 300,000 clones; 85% to 95% of them were counted only once. The ten largest clones add up to approximately 0.52% of the sample. Sample: peripheral blood, taken on day 0 of AZD1222 vaccination. The source of these receptors is an adult in good health.

The chain couples TRBV9 to TRBJ2-5, with 7 bases aligning to TRBD1. CDR1 is SGDLS and CDR2 is YYNGEE in the germline V gene. The CDR3 length is 14 residues. With V trimmed by 3 bases and J by 1 base, 3 bases remained unmatched. CDR3 bases: TGTGCCAGCAGCGCGGGACAGCCCCAAGAGACCCAGTACTTC. It codes for CASSAGQPQETQYF.

This clone was recorded only once. The V call is TRBV28, the J call TRBJ2-7; 7 nucleotides agree with TRBD2. Germline V gene data show CDR1 as MDHEN and CDR2 as SYDVKM. V shed 1 base and J 4 bases; nucleotides not matched to a gene: 7. This CDR3 has 15 residues. The CDR3 nucleotides read TGTGCCAGCAGTTTATCGGCGGGAGTTACTTACGAGCAGTACTTC. It specifies CASSLSAGVTYEQYF.

The V call is TRBV19, the J call TRBJ1-1; 8 positions match TRBD1. This CDR3 is built from 14 residues. The V and J ends lost 5 bases and 11 bases, in that order; junction bases with no gene match: 13. CDR1 is LNHDA and CDR2 is SQIVND in the germline V gene (reference sequence). The CDR3 DNA is TGTGCCAGTAGTTTTACAGGGGGGCTAACGCGGGCTTTCTTT. This sequence encodes CASSFTGGLTRAFF. Together with reference TRBV19 and TRBJ1-1, the CDR3 gives the full variable domain: DGGITQSPKYLFRKEGQNVTLSCEQNLNHDAMYWYRQDPGQGLRLIYYSQIVNDFQKGDIAEGYSVSREKKESFPLTVTSAQKNPTAFYLCASSFTGGLTRAFFGQGTRLTVV.

V and J are TRBV3-1 (or the pseudogene TRBV3-2) and TRBJ2-1; D remains unclear. V dropped 4 bases and J dropped 6 bases, with 16 bases sitting between them. The germline CDR1 and CDR2 sequences are LGHDT and YNNKEL (reference sequence). CDR3 length equals 15 residues. The CDR3 bases are TGTGCCAGCAGCCTCCGGTCTCAGGCGGTCAATGAGCAGTTCTTC. Translation: CASSLRSQAVNEQFF.

This sequence joins TRBV10-2 and TRBJ2-7; no firm D call. Deletions cut 8 bases from V and 0 bases from J, with 14 bases between. Germline values: CDR1 WSHSY, CDR2 SAAADI. The CDR3 contains 14 residues. The CDR3 nucleotides read TGCGCCAGCCAAACAGACCTTTCCTCCTACGAGCAGTACTTC. This encodes CASQTDLSSYEQYF.

The V and J genes are TRBV18 and TRBJ2-7, with 7 bases aligning to TRBD1. The CDR3 is 13 amino acids. Germline lookup yields CDR1 KGHSH and CDR2 LQKENI. Trimming removed 3 bases from V and 2 bases from J; junction bases left unmatched: 1. The CDR3 sequence is CASSPGQTYEQYF. DNA of the CDR3: TGTGCCAGCTCACCGGGACAGACCTACGAGCAGTACTTC.

This clone was detected only once. The chain joins TRBV2 to TRBJ2-1; 10 bases map to TRBD2. The CDR3 length is 15 residues. Trimming at V came to 3 bases and at J to 8 bases, leaving 7 bases not matched to a gene. Germline CDR1 is SNHLY and CDR2 is FYNNEI. CDR3 sequence: CASSELSGGADEQFF. As DNA, the CDR3 is TGTGCCAGCAGTGAGTTAAGCGGGGGGGCCGATGAGCAGTTCTTC.

V and J are TRBV5-1 and TRBJ2-1; 7 nucleotides line up with TRBD2. CDR3 length: 14 residues. Germline trimming cut 1 base from V and 7 bases from J; bases unmatched to any gene: 5. Germline assignment: CDR1 SGHRS and CDR2 YFSETQ. The CDR3 loop reads CASSLYLGGNEQFF. CDR3 sequence (DNA): TGCGCCAGCAGCTTGTATCTCGGGGGGAATGAGCAGTTCTTC.

The V and J genes are TRBV3-1 (or the pseudogene TRBV3-2) and TRBJ1-1, with 7 bases aligning to TRBD1. From germline, CDR1 is LGHDT and CDR2 YNNKEL (reference sequence). This CDR3 has 13 amino acids. The trim removed 1 base at V and 11 bases at J, leaving 7 bases unmatched. The CDR3 DNA reads TGTGCCAGCAGCCAAGGGATACAGGGGAACGCTTTCTTT. It codes for CASSQGIQGNAFF.

This chain uses TRBV7-2 with TRBJ1-1; 8 positions match TRBD1. V was clipped by 4 bases and J by 11 bases; unmatched bases: 21. This CDR3 has 17 amino acids. Germline V CDR1 and CDR2: SGHTA, FQGNSA. The CDR3 sequence: CASSSQTPGAGGTKAFF. The CDR3 bases are TGTGCCAGCAGCTCTCAGACGCCTGGGGCAGGGGGCACTAAGGCTTTCTTT. The full variable domain, in which reference TRBV7-2 and TRBJ1-1 provide the parts outside the CDR3, is GAGVSQSPSNKVTEKGKDVELRCDPISGHTALYWYRQSLGQGLEFLIYFQGNSAPDKSGLPSDRFSAERTGGSVSTLTIQRTQQEDSAVYLCASSSQTPGAGGTKAFFGQGTRLTVV.

This chain joins TRBV19 and TRBJ1-2; D is unclear. This CDR3 spans 14 amino acids. Trimming took 1 base from V and 7 from J, leaving 13 bases between them. The germline CDR1 and CDR2 sequences are LNHDA and SQIVND (reference sequence). The CDR3 bases are TGTGCCAGTAGTATAGTAGCGTCAGCGGGTGGCTACACCTTC. Its translation: CASSIVASAGGYTF.

This rearrangement joins TRBV20-1 to TRBJ1-2; D may be TRBD1 (5 bases). Per the germline V gene, CDR1 is DFQATT and CDR2 is SNEGSKA (reference sequence). The length of the CDR3 is 8 residues. CDR3 sequence reads: CRGVGYTF. For the CDR3, the DNA is TGCAGGGGGGTCGGCTACACCTTC.

V usage is TRBV5-4 and J usage is TRBJ2-2; the match to TRBD1 covers 8 bases. V was clipped by 7 bases and J by 4 bases; unmatched bases: 3. The germline CDR1 and CDR2 sequences are SGHNT and YYREEE (reference sequence). This CDR3 contains 13 residues. The CDR3: CASRTGTTGELFF. CDR3 bases: TGTGCCAGCCGGACAGGGACCACCGGGGAGCTGTTTTTT.

The chain employs TRBV19 and TRBJ2-1; the D gene is possibly TRBD2 (5 bases). Trimming took off 2 bases at V and 7 bases at J, with 9 bases between the two ends. The germline gives CDR1 LNHDA, CDR2 SQIVND (reference sequence). CDR3 size: 13 residues. The CDR3 here is CASSINSGNEQFF. In DNA, the CDR3 is TGTGCCAGTAGTATAAACTCGGGGAATGAGCAGTTCTTC.

The chain links TRBV4-1 to TRBJ1-6; D unresolved. Germline V gene data show CDR1 as MGHRA and CDR2 as YSYEKL. The V end was cut by 0 bases, the J end by 2 bases, with 2 bases between. This CDR3 is 14 amino acids long. This chain's CDR3 is CASSQEPYNSPLHF. The CDR3 DNA sequence: TGCGCCAGCAGCCAAGAACCCTATAATTCACCCCTCCACTTT.

The chain is built from TRBV4-1 and TRBJ2-2, with no clear D. Trimming pared 1 base from V and 2 bases from J, leaving 5 bases between. Germline CDR1 reads MGHRA; CDR2 reads YSYEKL. The CDR3 totals 14 residues. The CDR3 coding sequence is TGCGCCAGCAGCCAAGGCCGCAACACCGGGGAGCTGTTTTTT. It codes for CASSQGRNTGELFF.

The chain joins TRBV6-2 or TRBV6-3 to TRBJ1-5; D is possibly TRBD1 (6 bases). Germline CDR1 MNHEY, CDR2 SVGEGT. Trimming removed 6 bases from V and 3 bases from J, with 12 bases in between. The CDR3 extends over 14 amino acids. DNA for the CDR3: TGTGCCAGCAGCCTTGGACAGCCCAATCAGCCCCAGCATTTT. It codes for CASSLGQPNQPQHF.

This rearrangement joins TRBV28 to TRBJ1-1; D uncertain. V was clipped by 3 bases and J by 0 bases, with 5 bases between them. Germline values: CDR1 MDHEN, CDR2 SYDVKM. The CDR3 contains 13 residues. The CDR3 coding sequence is TGTGCCAGCAGTTTTACAGTGAACACTGAAGCTTTCTTT. Its translation is CASSFTVNTEAFF. Using reference TRBV28 and TRBJ1-1 for the parts outside the CDR3, the full variable domain is DVKVTQSSRYLVKRTGEKVFLECVQDMDHENMFWYRQDPGLGLRLIYFSYDVKMKEKGDIPEGYSVSREKKERFSLILESASTNQTSMYLCASSFTVNTEAFFGQGTRLTVV.

The genes are TRBV18 and TRBJ2-7, with D uncertain. The V end lost 3 bases, the J end lost 3 bases, and 9 bases lay between the germline ends. This CDR3 is 13 amino acids long. Germline CDR1 KGHSH, CDR2 LQKENI. DNA for the CDR3: TGTGCCAGCTCACCGGATGGAAACTACGAGCAGTACTTC. This sequence encodes CASSPDGNYEQYF.

The chain couples TRBV5-6 to TRBJ2-7, with D hard to call. Trimming took 0 bases from V and 0 from J, leaving 7 bases between them. The germline gives CDR1 SGHDT, CDR2 YYEEEE. This CDR3 spans 14 amino acids. The CDR3 is CASSLGGYSYEQYF. In nucleotides, the CDR3 is TGTGCCAGCAGCTTGGGTGGCTACTCCTACGAGCAGTACTTC.

The chain is built from TRBV6-5 and TRBJ1-2; a weak D match, TRBD1 (6 bases). The CDR3 contains 12 residues. V gave up 7 bases and J gave up 8 bases, with 14 bases separating them. Per the germline V gene, CDR1 is MNHEY and CDR2 is SVGAGI. CDR3 in amino acids: CASIGEGEGYTF. The CDR3 DNA sequence: TGTGCCAGCATCGGAGAGGGGGAAGGCTACACCTTC.

The chain links TRBV5-6 to TRBJ1-4; 8 nucleotides line up with TRBD1. CDR1 SGHDT and CDR2 YYEEEE come from the germline V gene. V lost 4 bases, J lost 8 bases, and 7 bases stayed unmatched. The CDR3 extends over 14 amino acids. The CDR3 loop is CASSRQGSREKLFF. The CDR3 DNA reads as TGTGCCAGCAGCCGACAGGGGTCGCGGGAAAAACTGTTTTTT.

The chain employs TRBV4-2 and TRBJ1-2; D not certain. Germline V gene data show CDR1 as LGHNA and CDR2 as YNFKEQ. The CDR3 length is 13 residues. V lost 4 bases to trimming and J lost 7 bases, with 13 bases between them. CDR3 in amino acids: CASSRGLPRGYTF. The CDR3 bases are TGTGCCAGCAGCCGAGGACTCCCGCGTGGCTACACCTTC.

This chain joins TRBV12-5 and TRBJ2-3; a possible D gene is TRBD2 (6 bases). Trimming cost V 1 base and J 3 bases, with 11 bases left between them. The CDR3 runs to 15 residues. Germline CDR1 LGHNT, CDR2 FRNRAP. The CDR3 region is CASGLGGLPTDTQYF. The CDR3 nucleotides read TGTGCTAGTGGTTTGGGGGGACTTCCTACAGATACGCAGTATTTT.

This chain joins TRBV7-9 and TRBJ2-7; 8 bases are shared with TRBD1. The V gene's germline CDR1 is SEHNR and CDR2 FQNEAQ (reference sequence). V shed 6 bases and J 2 bases; nucleotides not matched to a gene: 3. CDR3 length: 13 residues. CDR3 sequence: CASSLQGAYEQYF. CDR3 sequence (DNA): TGTGCCAGCAGTTTACAGGGGGCCTACGAGCAGTACTTC. The complete variable domain, with remaining parts taken from reference TRBV7-9 and TRBJ2-7, reads DTGVSQNPRHKITKRGQNVTFRCDPISEHNRLYWYRQTLGQGPEFLTYFQNEAQLEKSRLLSDRFSAERPKGSFSTLEIQRTEQGDSAMYLCASSLQGAYEQYFGPGTRLTVT.

This clone was observed a single time. The junction shows a germline mismatch at one end, possibly a read error. The V and J genes are TRBV7-2 and TRBJ1-3; no clear D gene. Germline CDR1 SGHTA, CDR2 FQGNSA. The CDR3 runs to 13 residues. The CDR3 protein is CASSLRPGDTIYF. CDR3 in DNA: TGTGCCAGCAGCTTAAGACCTGGAGACACCATATATTTT.

The chain carries TRBV28 and TRBJ1-1; the D gene is possibly TRBD1 (6 bases). This CDR3 region has 15 residues. Germline V gives CDR1 MDHEN, CDR2 SYDVKM. Trimming removed 3 bases from V and 3 bases from J, with 14 bases in between. The CDR3 sequence is CASSFLRGSYTEAFF. Here the CDR3 DNA reads TGTGCCAGCAGTTTTCTCAGGGGCTCTTACACTGAAGCTTTCTTT.

The chain recombines TRBV18 with TRBJ1-1; D gene ambiguous. Germline CDR1 reads KGHSH; CDR2 reads LQKENI. This CDR3 spans 14 amino acids. Trimming stripped 3 bases from V and 1 base from J, with 9 bases between. Here the CDR3 DNA reads TGTGCCAGCTCACCCCCAGCGAAGAACACTGAAGCTTTCTTT. Encoded protein: CASSPPAKNTEAFF.

The chain recombines TRBV5-1 with TRBJ2-7; possibly TRBD1 for D (6 bases). Trimming cost V 4 bases and J 2 bases, with 16 bases left between them. This CDR3 contains 15 residues. From germline, CDR1 is SGHRS and CDR2 YFSETQ. As DNA, the CDR3 is TGCGCCAGCAGCGTAGGGGATTCAGGGGCCTACGAGCAGTACTTC. As protein: CASSVGDSGAYEQYF. The complete variable domain, with remaining parts taken from reference TRBV5-1 and TRBJ2-7, reads KAGVTQTPRYLIKTRGQQVTLSCSPISGHRSVSWYQQTPGQGLQFLFEYFSETQRNKGNFPGRFSGRQFSNSRSEMNVSTLELGDSALYLCASSVGDSGAYEQYFGPGTRLTVT.

The V call is TRBV6-5, the J call TRBJ2-7; the match to TRBD2 covers 8 bases. Unmatched junction bases numbered 5, after V lost 1 base and J lost 3 bases. In germline, CDR1 is MNHEY, CDR2 SVGAGI. The CDR3 contains 15 residues. CDR3 nucleotide sequence: TGTGCCAGCAGTTACTGGCGGGAGGCTCACTACGAGCAGTACTTC. This codes for CASSYWREAHYEQYF.

The V and J genes are TRBV2 and TRBJ2-7; D is unclear. From germline, CDR1 is SNHLY and CDR2 FYNNEI. The V end was cut by 8 bases, the J end by 4 bases, with 9 bases between. This CDR3 has 11 residues. CDR3 residues: CASRSSYEQYF. The DNA for the CDR3 is TGTGCCAGCCGCTCCTCTTACGAGCAGTACTTC.

The genes are TRBV6-5 and TRBJ1-1; no definite D call. CDR3 length: 12 residues. In germline, CDR1 is MNHEY, CDR2 SVGAGI. Trimming pared 8 bases from V and 0 bases from J, leaving 7 bases between. CDR3 DNA sequence: TGTGCCAGCCCCGATTTGAACACTGAAGCTTTCTTT. Translating gives CASPDLNTEAFF.